Described below is a single T cell receptor beta chain sequence and its context. Trimming took 6 bases from V and 6 from J; bases not matched to a gene: 4. The CDR3 runs to 13 residues. Germline CDR1 and CDR2: SGHTA and FQGTGA. In the study's own analysis: For nucleated cells, counts were estimated from reference gene primer amplification. Clones were sequenced by immunoSEQ multiplex PCR, and TCRdb holds only the in-frame ones, with some missing. V and J calls and clone size are as listed in that table; D and trimming were resolved from the DNA. The data hold 160,000 or so clones, with 65% to 90% observed a single time. The sample comes from a study of blood T cell repertoires in COVID-19. Study-level information: The study drew acute and convalescent COVID-19 samples from the United States, Italy and Spain. From T cells, B-cell-depleted T cells, or PBMCs came the material, which was cDNA or gDNA.

Material for sequencing was peripheral blood. The sequence came from a human donor in a cohort sampled during active COVID-19. The chain recombines TRBV7-3 with TRBJ2-2; TRBD1 matches at 7 bases. The CDR3 DNA reads as TGTGCCAGCAGTATACAGGGGTCCGGGGAGCTGTTTTTT. The encoded protein is CASSIQGSGELFF. The variable domain in full, with the rest retrieved from reference TRBV7-3 and TRBJ2-2, is GAGVSQTPSNKVTEKGKYVELRCDPISGHTALYWYRQSLGQGPEFLIYFQGTGAADDSGLPNDRFFAVRPEGSVSTLKIQRTERGDSAVYLCASSIQGSGELFFGEGSRLTVL.